This TCR beta chain was observed in a study of PD-1 blockade in mismatch repair-deficient tumors. Generated by immunoSEQ multiplex PCR, the TCRdb table keeps only in-frame clones and is missing some. The sample contains around 38,000 clones, more than 75% of which appear only once. The material was peripheral blood, obtained 4 weeks after starting pembrolizumab. This TCR was sampled from an adult with mismatch repair-deficient cancer.

The CDR3 DNA sequence: TGTGCCAGCAGAAAAGGGACAGGGAGCAATCAGCCCCAGCATTTT. It encodes CASRKGTGSNQPQHF. J is TRBJ1-5 and V is TRBV6-1; 9 bases fit TRBD1. Germline V gene data show CDR1 as MNHNS and CDR2 as SASEGT. The ends lost 6 bases at V and 1 base at J; junction bases unmatched: 4. The CDR3 has 15 amino acids.